A single sample gave rise to the 13 T cell receptor beta chains below, sequenced in a study of shared clonotypes between healthy human individuals (dated by TCRdb to the early 2020s). Library preparation was by the immunoSEQ multiplex PCR assay. TCRdb obtained this table from immuneACCESS and retained in-frame rearrangements with V and J assigned. These tables miss some clones; where compared with another copy, unresolved V genes account for less than half of the shortfall, and the remainder is unexplained. The sample table shows some 2.1 million clones, and 85% to 95% are seen once. 0.1% to 0.15% of the sample rests with the top ten. Material for sequencing was naive CD4+ T cells sorted from blood. Read against the paper, the sample's cell subset or site label means: CD45RA+ positively selected. The source is a man between 18 and 35 years old in good health.

The chain links TRBV9 to TRBJ1-2; D is perhaps TRBD1 (5 bases). V gave up 0 bases and J gave up 5 bases, with 14 bases separating them. This CDR3 region has 15 residues. Looked up from germline, CDR1 is SGDLS and CDR2 is YYNGEE. The CDR3 sequence is CASSVGGTDIYGYTF. The CDR3 nucleotides read TGTGCCAGCAGCGTAGGGGGGACGGATATTTATGGCTACACCTTC.

This clone has just one count. This chain joins TRBV10-3 and TRBJ1-1; D may be TRBD1 (5 bases). V was clipped by 6 bases and J by 0 bases, with 11 bases between them. CDR1 ENHRY and CDR2 SYGVKD come from the germline V gene. The CDR3 covers 14 residues. In DNA form, the CDR3 reads TGTGCCATCAGCCCACAGGACCTGAACACTGAAGCTTTCTTT. Its translation: CAISPQDLNTEAFF.

On this clone: The same CDR3 can be traced to other DNA sequences in this sample. The CDR3: CASSPRQETYEQYF. CDR3 sequence (DNA): TGTGCCAGCTCACCCCGGCAGGAGACCTACGAGCAGTACTTC. This chain connects TRBV18 to TRBJ2-7; D is undetermined. This CDR3 region has 14 residues. The ends were cut back, 3 bases at V and 2 bases at J, with 11 bases in the middle. Germline values: CDR1 KGHSH, CDR2 LQKENI.

As for this clone: The same CDR3 is also encoded by other DNA sequences in this sample. The V and J genes are TRBV2 and TRBJ2-2; maybe TRBD2 (6 bases). The germline V gene encodes CDR1 SNHLY and CDR2 FYNNEI. The CDR3 has 15 amino acids. V was trimmed by 0 bases and J by 4 bases, leaving 9 bases between them. In DNA, the CDR3 is TGTGCCAGCAGTGAAGCGGGGGGACCCACCGGGGAGCTGTTTTTT. It translates to CASSEAGGPTGELFF.

The chain combines TRBV18 with TRBJ2-5; 7 bases match TRBD1. The CDR3 length is 15 residues. Per the germline V gene, CDR1 is KGHSH and CDR2 is LQKENI. V lost 6 bases, J lost 5 bases, and 12 bases stayed unmatched. CDR3 in DNA: TGTGCCAGCTCTAAGCCTGGACAGGTCTTGGAGACCCAGTACTTC. It encodes CASSKPGQVLETQYF.

V usage is TRBV2 and J usage is TRBJ1-2; 7 bases map to TRBD1. Trimming removed 4 bases from V and 8 bases from J; junction bases left unmatched: 13. Germline V CDR1 and CDR2: SNHLY, FYNNEI. The CDR3 is made up of 15 amino acids. As DNA, the CDR3 is TGTGCCAGCAGTGGCCAACGACAGGGAAAGGGAGGCTACACCTTC. This codes for CASSGQRQGKGGYTF.

Of note for this clone: A much bigger clone sits one base away, suggesting this may be a read error. Different DNA sequences within this sample yield the same CDR3. The V and J genes are TRBV27 and TRBJ1-1; D is ambiguous. Germline V gene lookup returns CDR1 MNHEY and CDR2 SMNVEV (reference sequence). CDR3 size: 13 residues. The CDR3 sequence: CASSLSVNTEAFF. CDR3 DNA sequence: TGTGCCAGCAGCTTATCGGTGAACACTGAAGCTTTCTTT.

The rearrangement joins TRBV18 to TRBJ1-1, with TRBD1 identical over 8 bases. Per the germline V gene, CDR1 is KGHSH and CDR2 is LQKENI. V was clipped by 4 bases and J by 5 bases; unmatched bases: 6. CDR3 length: 14 residues. The CDR3 protein is CASSLTGGWTEAFF. The CDR3 bases are TGTGCCAGCTCACTCACAGGGGGTTGGACTGAAGCTTTCTTT.

For this clone: Other DNA sequences in this sample translate to the same CDR3. The rearrangement uses TRBV5-1 and TRBJ2-5; 7 nucleotides line up with TRBD1. V trimming: 2 bases; J trimming: 2 bases; junction bases outside the gene matches: 3. The CDR3 has 14 amino acids. Per germline, CDR1 SGHRS and CDR2 YFSETQ. Written as DNA, the CDR3 is TGCGCCAGCAGCTTAGGGACAGAACAAGAGACCCAGTACTTC. This codes for CASSLGTEQETQYF.

The genes are TRBV29-1 and TRBJ2-4; 9 nucleotides align to TRBD1. Germline lookup yields CDR1 SQVTM and CDR2 ANQGSEA. The length of the CDR3 is 14 residues. The ends lost 7 bases at V and 3 bases at J; junction bases unmatched: 7. The CDR3 nucleotides are TGCAGCGCCCGGGACAGGGCCGTCAAAAACATTCAGTACTTC. This encodes CSARDRAVKNIQYF.

The genes are TRBV7-8 and TRBJ2-6; maybe TRBD2 (6 bases). CDR1 SGHVS and CDR2 FQNEAQ come from the germline V gene. The V end lost 5 bases, the J end lost 0 bases, and 14 bases lay between the germline ends. The length of the CDR3 is 17 residues. The CDR3 DNA sequence: TGTGCCAGCAGCCTGCGGAGGGACTTCTCTGGGGCCAACGTCCTGACTTTC. Protein: CASSLRRDFSGANVLTF.

V gene TRBV14 combines with J gene TRBJ2-1; no firm D call. Germline loops: CDR1 SGHDN, CDR2 FVKESK. V dropped 8 bases and J dropped 2 bases, with 16 bases sitting between them. The CDR3 length is 15 residues. The CDR3 region is CASRRPPTTYNEQFF. The DNA of the CDR3 is TGTGCCAGCCGCCGTCCCCCAACGACCTACAATGAGCAGTTCTTC.

The chain is built from TRBV20-1 and TRBJ2-1; a weak D match, TRBD1 (5 bases). Germline loops: CDR1 DFQATT, CDR2 SNEGSKA (reference sequence). V lost 3 bases, J lost 8 bases, and 8 bases lay in between. This CDR3 has 11 residues. The chain's CDR3 is CSARLRDEQFF. CDR3 nucleotide sequence: TGCAGTGCTAGGCTCAGGGATGAGCAGTTCTTC.